The 17 T cell receptor beta chains listed next were all sequenced from one sample in a study of blood T cell repertoires in COVID-19. Method: immunoSEQ multiplex PCR; TCRdb's copy keeps in-frame clones and lacks some. The data hold 150,000 to 200,000 clones, with 88% observed a single time. Input material: peripheral blood. Receptor source: a man aged 60 to 69 with acute or convalescent COVID-19.

The chain carries TRBV19 and TRBJ2-2; no definite D call. V lost 0 bases and J lost 4, with 6 bases in between. CDR1 is LNHDA, CDR2 SQIVND, per germline (reference sequence). The CDR3 is 14 amino acids. For the CDR3, the DNA is TGTGCCAGTAGTATAGATCGAGCCACCGGGGAGCTGTTTTTT. Its translation: CASSIDRATGELFF.

The rearrangement uses TRBV19 and TRBJ1-6, with 8 positions matching TRBD1. Germline V gives CDR1 LNHDA, CDR2 SQIVND (reference sequence). This CDR3 spans 12 amino acids. Trimming at V came to 10 bases and at J to 7 bases, leaving 3 bases not matched to a gene. The CDR3 nucleotides read TGTGCCACCCGGACAGGGAATTCACCCCTCCACTTT. Its translation is CATRTGNSPLHF.

This sequence joins TRBV2 and TRBJ1-1, with D possibly being TRBD1 (5 bases). Germline V gives CDR1 SNHLY, CDR2 FYNNEI. V was trimmed by 5 bases and J by 0 bases, leaving 10 bases between them. The CDR3 is 14 residues long. CDR3 nucleotide sequence: TGTGCCAGCAGTAACCCAGGGATGAACACTGAAGCTTTCTTT. Translating it yields CASSNPGMNTEAFF.

The chain is built from TRBV6-2 or TRBV6-3 and TRBJ1-5; possible D gene TRBD1, 5 bases. Germline V gene sequence: CDR1 MNHEY, CDR2 SVGEGT. The germline V and J ends were trimmed by 0 bases and 1 base, with 7 bases remaining between them. The CDR3 is made up of 15 amino acids. Here the CDR3 reads CASSYSGGSNQPQHF. In DNA, the CDR3 is TGTGCCAGCAGTTACTCCGGGGGAAGCAATCAGCCCCAGCATTTT.

This clone was detected only once. The chain couples TRBV7-9 to TRBJ1-1; TRBD1 matches 10 bases. The CDR3 covers 14 residues. Looked up from germline, CDR1 is SEHNR and CDR2 is FQNEAQ (reference sequence). V lost 4 bases and J lost 5; bases outside the gene matches: 4. CDR3 sequence (DNA): TGTGCCAGCAGCTCCCCGGACAGGGGGACTGAAGCTTTCTTT. Translation gives CASSSPDRGTEAFF.

This sequence joins TRBV10-3 and TRBJ2-1; TRBD2 is a possible D gene (7 bases). The V end was cut by 8 bases, the J end by 0 bases, with 38 bases between. Germline V CDR1 and CDR2: ENHRY, SYGVKD. The CDR3 has 23 residues. The CDR3 nucleotides are TGTGCCATCGGGGGAGGGGGGACAAACGAGAAAGACCTAGCAGTTAGCTCCTACAATGAGCAGTTCTTC. This gives the protein CAIGGGGTNEKDLAVSSYNEQFF.

J is TRBJ2-4 and V is TRBV7-9; 7 bases are a match to TRBD1. CDR1 is SEHNR, CDR2 FQNEAQ, per germline (reference sequence). The CDR3 runs 13 residues. Losses at the gene ends were 7 bases for V and 4 bases for J; bases not matched to a gene: 4. The CDR3 is CASMGQRKNIQYF. CDR3 in DNA: TGTGCCAGCATGGGACAGAGAAAAAACATTCAGTACTTC.

V gene TRBV7-2 combines with J gene TRBJ1-6; 7 positions match TRBD1. CDR1 is SGHTA, CDR2 FQGNSA, per germline. Unmatched junction bases numbered 6, after V lost 3 bases and J lost 7 bases. The CDR3 covers 15 residues. The CDR3 DNA follows: TGTGCCAGCAGCTTCGACAGGGCGCGGAATTCACCCCTCCACTTT. Translating it yields CASSFDRARNSPLHF.

DNA for the CDR3: TGCGCCAGCAGCCAATCAGGCAGGGGCCTAGCGGGCGGAAACTACGAGCAGTACTTC. This gives the protein CASSQSGRGLAGGNYEQYF. This chain uses TRBV4-1 with TRBJ2-7; 8 nucleotides match TRBD2. This CDR3 has 19 residues. Germline-derived CDR1 and CDR2 are MGHRA and YSYEKL. Germline trimming cut 2 bases from V and 3 bases from J; bases unmatched to any gene: 18.

This sequence joins TRBV10-3 and TRBJ2-3; TRBD2 matches at 7 bases. V lost 8 bases, J lost 3 bases, and 2 bases stayed unmatched. From germline, CDR1 is ENHRY and CDR2 SYGVKD. The CDR3 consists of 12 residues. This CDR3 is CAIRGGTDTQYF. Here the CDR3 DNA reads TGTGCCATCCGCGGGGGAACAGATACGCAGTATTTT.

The chain combines TRBV12-3 or TRBV12-4 with TRBJ2-1; 8 nucleotides align to TRBD1. With 6 bases clipped from V and 7 bases from J, the junction kept 2 bases outside the gene matches. The CDR3 consists of 12 residues. The CDR3 coding sequence is TGTGCCAGCAGCGGACAGGGAAATGAGCAGTTCTTC. Encoded protein: CASSGQGNEQFF.

Written as DNA, the CDR3 is TGTGCCAGCACTGTACAGGGGAAGGCTTTCTTT. This encodes CASTVQGKAFF. The chain recombines TRBV2 with TRBJ1-1; the match to TRBD1 covers 7 bases. This CDR3 region has 11 residues. Germline V CDR1 and CDR2: SNHLY, FYNNEI. V was clipped by 7 bases and J by 11 bases; unmatched bases: 7. The full variable domain, in which reference TRBV2 and TRBJ1-1 provide the parts outside the CDR3, is EPEVTQTPSHQVTQMGQEVILRCVPISNHLYFYWYRQILGQKVEFLVSFYNNEISEKSEIFDDQFSVERPDGSNFTLKIRSTKLEDSAMYFCASTVQGKAFFGQGTRLTVV.

The chain carries TRBV29-1 and TRBJ2-2, with TRBD1 matching over 8 bases. The germline V gene encodes CDR1 SQVTM and CDR2 ANQGSEA. There are 14 residues in the CDR3. V dropped 4 bases and J dropped 3; count of bases not matched to a gene: 4. The CDR3 bases are TGCAGCGTTGGTGGCAGGGGGCACACCGGGGAGCTGTTTTTT. Residues: CSVGGRGHTGELFF.

This chain links TRBV30 with TRBJ2-7; 7 bases map to TRBD2. The germline V gene encodes CDR1 GTSNPN and CDR2 SVGIG (reference sequence). V lost 2 bases to trimming and J lost 8 bases; unmatched junction nucleotides: 18. The CDR3 length is 16 residues. This chain's CDR3 is CAWSPPRGGWGTKQYF. The CDR3 coding sequence is TGTGCCTGGAGTCCCCCCCGTGGAGGGTGGGGGACTAAGCAGTACTTC.

This sequence joins TRBV6-1 and TRBJ1-6; the D is unclear. This CDR3 is built from 13 residues. The germline gives CDR1 MNHNS, CDR2 SASEGT. V was pared by 1 base and J by 8 bases, with 6 bases between. The CDR3 sequence is CASSEEGDSPLHF. The CDR3 DNA is TGTGCCAGCAGTGAAGAAGGAGATTCACCCCTCCACTTT.

This chain uses TRBV19 with TRBJ1-5, with 9 bases aligning to TRBD1. CDR3 length: 16 amino acids. With 6 bases clipped from V and 8 bases from J, the junction kept 14 bases outside the gene matches. CDR1 is LNHDA and CDR2 is SQIVND in the germline V gene (reference sequence). The CDR3 reads CASSGGRTGAIEPQHF. For the CDR3, the DNA is TGTGCCAGTAGCGGAGGAAGGACAGGGGCTATCGAGCCCCAGCATTTT.

The rearrangement uses TRBV6-4 and TRBJ1-5, with a possible D match to TRBD1 (6 bases). CDR3 length: 13 residues. Between the trimmed V and J ends, which lost 5 bases and 7 bases, there was a span of 12 bases. Germline V CDR1 and CDR2: MRHNA, SNTAGT. The CDR3 is CASSRGIGQPQHF. As DNA, the CDR3 is TGTGCCAGCAGTAGGGGGATAGGACAGCCCCAGCATTTT.